The 12 T cell receptor beta chains below were found in one sample sequenced in a study of response to subunit inactivated influenza vaccine. Each CDR3 protein gets one entry after TCRdb re-called the RT-PCR reads with MiXCR. The sample yields 750,000 to 850,000 distinct CDR3 sequences, roughly 20% seen once. Sequenced here: PBMCs from blood, sampled roughly 5 days after vaccination. Receptor source: a middle-aged man who received an inactivated influenza vaccine.

V gene TRBV20-1 combines with J gene TRBJ2-3; 7 bases are shared with TRBD2. Germline V lookup: CDR1 DFQATT, CDR2 SNEGSKA (reference sequence). The ends lost 6 bases at V and 9 bases at J; junction bases unmatched: 9. The CDR3 loop spans 12 amino acids. The CDR3 DNA is TGCAGTGCCCGCAGACTAGCCGACACGCAGTATTTT. This encodes CSARRLADTQYF.

This chain uses TRBV27 with TRBJ2-1, with 11 bases fitting TRBD2. This CDR3 comprises 15 residues. V trimming: 2 bases; J trimming: 7 bases; junction bases outside the gene matches: 4. Germline loops: CDR1 MNHEY, CDR2 SMNVEV (reference sequence). CDR3 sequence reads: CASSLVASGRNEQFF. The CDR3 DNA reads as TGTGCCAGCAGTTTAGTGGCTAGCGGGAGGAATGAGCAGTTCTTC.

The chain couples TRBV15 to TRBJ2-3; 7 nucleotides line up with TRBD2. CDR1 LNHNV and CDR2 YYDKDF come from the germline V gene (reference sequence). After removal of 0 bases from V and 5 bases from J, the junction contained 14 bases not matched to a gene. There are 18 residues in the CDR3. The CDR3 reads CATSRDTHRGGGQDTQYF. Written as DNA, the CDR3 is TGTGCCACCAGCAGAGATACTCATCGTGGGGGGGGTCAAGATACGCAGTATTTT.

This clonotype was detected only a few times. The chain has TRBV6-2 or TRBV6-3 and TRBJ2-2; the match to TRBD2 covers 12 bases. After removal of 5 bases from V and 5 bases from J, the junction contained 6 bases not matched to a gene. The CDR3 spans 16 residues. Per germline, CDR1 MNHEY and CDR2 SVGEGT. CDR3 sequence (DNA): TGTGCCAGCAGTCGCCTCCTAGCGGGAGGGACCGGGGAGCTGTTTTTT. Translating it yields CASSRLLAGGTGELFF.

This rearrangement joins TRBV5-6 to TRBJ1-2, with TRBD1 as a possible D gene (6 bases). CDR3 length equals 14 residues. Trimming stripped 1 base from V and 8 bases from J, with 15 bases between. The germline CDR1 and CDR2 sequences are SGHDT and YYEEEE. The CDR3 loop reads CASSLRGAKGGYTF. CDR3 bases: TGTGCCAGCAGCTTGCGGGGGGCTAAAGGAGGCTACACCTTC.

This clonotype came up many times. This rearrangement joins TRBV5-1 to TRBJ1-4; D gene ambiguous. Germline-derived CDR1 and CDR2 are SGHRS and YFSETQ. The CDR3 covers 14 residues. The germline V and J ends were trimmed by 0 bases and 8 bases, with 11 bases remaining between them. CDR3 amino acids: CASSLAAGREKLFF. The CDR3 DNA is TGCGCCAGCAGCTTGGCCGCGGGAAGAGAAAAACTGTTTTTT.

In its sample, this clonotype was seen a few times. The chain links TRBV12-3 or TRBV12-4 to TRBJ1-2; D might be TRBD1 (5 bases). The ends were cut back, 1 base at V and 7 bases at J, with 10 bases in the middle. The CDR3 is made up of 13 amino acids. The CDR3 DNA reads TGTGCCAGCAGTTTAGTCCCCGGGGGTGGCTACACCTTC. Encoded protein: CASSLVPGGGYTF.

In this sample, this clonotype turned up a few times. V and J are TRBV9 and TRBJ2-1; D is possibly TRBD2 (5 bases). CDR3 length: 16 amino acids. V shed 3 bases and J shed 4 bases, with 17 bases lying between them. Per germline, CDR1 SGDLS and CDR2 YYNGEE. The CDR3 DNA reads TGTGCCAGCAGCGGAACTAGTGAGGGCCCGTACAATGAGCAGTTCTTC. This translates into CASSGTSEGPYNEQFF.

This clonotype has only a few counts. V usage is TRBV7-2 and J usage is TRBJ1-3; D might be TRBD1 (6 bases). Between the trimmed V and J ends, which lost 5 bases and 4 bases, there was a span of 15 bases. Germline V gene data show CDR1 as SGHTA and CDR2 as FQGNSA. The length of the CDR3 is 15 residues. CDR3 loop: CASSPLGGWGNTIYF. The CDR3, as DNA: TGTGCCAGCAGCCCCCTCGGGGGCTGGGGAAACACCATATATTTT.

Ten or more counts support this clonotype. The chain couples TRBV5-1 to TRBJ1-2; D is undetermined. Trimming stripped 0 bases from V and 4 bases from J, with 10 bases between. The germline CDR1 and CDR2 sequences are SGHRS and YFSETQ. CDR3 size: 14 residues. The CDR3 DNA follows: TGCGCCAGCAGCTTGGGCGCTGGCGGCTATGGCTACACCTTC. Translation gives CASSLGAGGYGYTF.

This clonotype was detected a few times. J is TRBJ2-1 and V is TRBV5-1, with 8 bases lining up with TRBD2. The germline V gene encodes CDR1 SGHRS and CDR2 YFSETQ. There are 12 residues in the CDR3. The ends lost 1 base at V and 13 bases at J; junction bases unmatched: 4. The CDR3 protein is CASSLSGGSQFF. The CDR3 DNA sequence: TGCGCCAGCAGCTTGTCGGGAGGGAGTCAGTTCTTC.

To note about this clonotype: A read error may explain this, as a much larger clone is one base away. The V gene is TRBV28, the J gene TRBJ2-3, with D possibly TRBD1 on 5 matching bases. The CDR3 extends over 14 amino acids. Germline-derived CDR1 and CDR2 are MDHEN and SYDVKM. Trimming removed 3 bases at V and 1 base at J, with 8 bases between. The DNA for the CDR3 is TGTGCCAGCAGTTTTCTACAGGGCACAGATACGCAGTATTTT. Protein sequence: CASSFLQGTDTQYF.